This TCR beta chain stems from a study of human T cells and chemical hapten exposure. For the study at large: Mainly, slight library volume differences in the pool made TCR yields vary.

In the case of this clonotype: No antigen is known for it.

General study findings and limits: DPC sensitization did not alter TCRs above 1 in 1000 frequency.

As for time point: patch test 1, 2 weeks after DPC sensitization. Noted treatment: therapeutic diphenylcyclopropenone sensitization with weekly scalp DPC. The library attached unique molecular identifiers to individual cDNA molecules. Study processing details: Samples ranged from about 23,224 to 690,600 TCRs, with a median of about 96,000. TCRdb re-called the RACE reads with MiXCR, one entry per CDR3 protein. The V and J calls reflect TCRdb's pipeline rather than the authors' work. The sample includes some 400,000 distinct CDR3 sequences, about 4.4% of them seen just once. The source of this sequence is a woman between 50 and 59 years old with alopecia areata. Some clones in this sample may be carry-over from other donors' samples. Material: whole blood, obtained in connection with sensitization to the hapten diphenylcyclopropenone (DPC).

CDR3 sequence reads: CASSRTGGAWAFF. In DNA form, the CDR3 reads TGTGCCAGCAGCCGAACAGGAGGGGCTTGGGCTTTCTTT. V usage is TRBV5-6 and J usage is TRBJ1-1, with TRBD1 as a possible D gene (5 bases). The V gene lost 4 bases and the J gene lost 11 bases, with 18 bases spanning the gap. Germline CDR1 SGHDT, CDR2 YYEEEE. There are 13 residues in the CDR3. The variable domain in full, with the rest retrieved from reference TRBV5-6 and TRBJ1-1, is DAGVTQSPTHLIKTRGQQVTLRCSPKSGHDTVSWYQQALGQGPQFIFQYYEEEERQRGNFPDRFSGHQFPNYSSELNVNALLLGDSALYLCASSRTGGAWAFFGQGTRLTVV.